This T cell receptor (beta chain) was profiled in a study of blood T cell repertoires in COVID-19. Study context: Researchers got acute and convalescent COVID-19 samples from the United States, Italy and Spain. The cDNA or gDNA used as material had been derived from T cells, B-cell-depleted T cells, or PBMCs.

The assay was immunoSEQ multiplex PCR, and TCRdb's table has in-frame clones only and misses some. The sample includes about 55,000 clones, 65% to 90% of them seen just once. Sample: peripheral blood. The clonotype comes from a man between 65 and 85 years old with acute or convalescent COVID-19.

The CDR3: CASSTGQGAANEKLFF. The DNA for the CDR3 is TGCGCCAGCAGCACAGGACAGGGTGCGGCTAATGAAAAACTGTTTTTT. This chain connects TRBV5-1 to TRBJ1-4, with 8 bases fitting TRBD1. V dropped 4 bases and J dropped 3; count of bases not matched to a gene: 8. Per the germline V gene, CDR1 is SGHRS and CDR2 is YFSETQ. There are 16 residues in the CDR3.